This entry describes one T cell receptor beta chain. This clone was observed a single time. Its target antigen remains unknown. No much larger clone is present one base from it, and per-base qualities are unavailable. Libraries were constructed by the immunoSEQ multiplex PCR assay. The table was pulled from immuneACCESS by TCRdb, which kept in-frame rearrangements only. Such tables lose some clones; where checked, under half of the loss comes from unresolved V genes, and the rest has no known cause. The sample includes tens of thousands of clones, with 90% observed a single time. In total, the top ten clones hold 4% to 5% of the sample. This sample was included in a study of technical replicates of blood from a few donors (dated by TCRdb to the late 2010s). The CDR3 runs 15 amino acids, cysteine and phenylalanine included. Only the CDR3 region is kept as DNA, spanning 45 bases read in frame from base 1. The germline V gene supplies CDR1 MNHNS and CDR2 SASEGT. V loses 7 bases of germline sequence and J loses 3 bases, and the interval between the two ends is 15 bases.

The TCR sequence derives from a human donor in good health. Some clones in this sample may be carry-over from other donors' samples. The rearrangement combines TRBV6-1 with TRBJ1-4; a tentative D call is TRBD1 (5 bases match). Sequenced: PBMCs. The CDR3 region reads CASTPTGVANEKLFF. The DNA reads TGTGCCAGCACCCCAACGGGGGTGGCTAATGAAAAACTGTTTTTT.